This TCR beta chain was sequenced during a study of PD-L1 blockade in urothelial cancer. Notes on the study in general: Blood clones associated with the tumor expanded more at 3 weeks in durable-benefit patients.

Trimming at V came to 5 bases and at J to 0 bases, leaving 2 bases not matched to a gene. The CDR3 has 13 residues. Looked up from germline, CDR1 is SQVTM and CDR2 is ANQGSEA. The method was immunoSEQ multiplex PCR; TCRdb's version includes in-frame clones alone and lacks a portion of them. The sample has around 33,000 clones; 89% are singletons. As for time point: peripheral blood 6 weeks after treatment start. Of note for this clone: Its antigen is unknown.

The chain combines TRBV29-1 with TRBJ1-1, with 8 bases matching TRBD1. The sequences come from PBMCs, collected around atezolizumab (anti-PD-L1) treatment. The sequence derives from an elderly man with urothelial cancer. CDR3 sequence (DNA): TGCAGCGTTCGGGACAGGTTGAACACTGAAGCTTTCTTT. Its translation is CSVRDRLNTEAFF.